The sequence of this T cell receptor beta chain was determined in a study of CD8+CD57+ T cells in acquired aplastic anemia. Study information: Sorted cells (CD4+ and CD8+) yielded DNA amounts that averaged approximately 3.2 ug. Study-wide results and limits: Between patients and controls, CD8+ Simpson's diversity did not vary significantly.

TCR beta VDJ and CDR3 were profiled, and genomic DNA was the template. TCRdb re-derived calls from the reads in MiXCR, one entry per CDR3 protein. The profile shows some 170,000 distinct CDR3 sequences, roughly 43% of them singletons. CDR3 length: 11 residues. Trimming shortened V by 2 bases and J by 7 bases, and 6 bases separated the two germline ends. CDR1 and CDR2 (germline): KGHSH, LQKENI. This clonotype was observed at least ten times. What it recognizes is unknown. Whoever was chosen for sequencing had shown CD8+CD57+ cell expansion by flow cytometry. No patient had been given any therapy when blood was sampled.

The receptor's source is a human donor with aplastic anemia. Sequenced material: sorted CD4+, CD8+, or CD8+CD57+ T cells (not recorded which) from PBMCs. The J gene is TRBJ2-7, the V gene TRBV18; D gene unclear. The CDR3 coding sequence is TGTGCCAGCTCACCATCCGTAGAGCAGTACTTC. Protein sequence: CASSPSVEQYF.